One and the same sample provided the 11 T cell receptor beta chains below, sequenced in a study of OX40 agonist ivuxolimab in advanced cancers. Produced via immunoSEQ multiplex PCR; TCRdb's table is partial and in-frame only. Among 25,000 to 35,000 clones listed, 74% were seen once. Sample: CD4+ or CD8+ T cells sorted from blood, taken in a trial of the OX40 agonist ivuxolimab. Receptors were obtained from an adult with an advanced solid tumor such as melanoma, head and neck, liver or kidney cancer.

The chain recombines TRBV6-1 with TRBJ1-1; D is unresolved. Trimming removed 3 bases from V and 1 base from J, with 9 bases in between. Germline lookup yields CDR1 MNHNS and CDR2 SASEGT. The CDR3 extends over 14 amino acids. CDR3 protein: CASSDWFPNTEAFF. The CDR3 DNA follows: TGTGCCAGCAGTGATTGGTTTCCGAACACTGAAGCTTTCTTT.

This sequence joins TRBV7-9 and TRBJ2-1; 10 nucleotides align to TRBD2. Trimming took 4 bases from V and 7 from J; bases not matched to a gene: 7. CDR1 is SEHNR, CDR2 FQNEAQ, per germline (reference sequence). The CDR3 is 15 residues long. The CDR3 region is CASSYSGGPRNEQFF. The CDR3 region has the DNA TGTGCCAGCAGCTATAGCGGGGGGCCGCGGAATGAGCAGTTCTTC.

V gene TRBV5-1 combines with J gene TRBJ2-2, with no clear D. This CDR3 has 13 amino acids. Trimming took off 4 bases at V and 7 bases at J, with 11 bases between the two ends. CDR1 and CDR2 from the germline V gene are SGHRS and YFSETQ. Here the CDR3 reads CASSPSLDGELFF. The CDR3 DNA reads TGCGCCAGCAGCCCCTCCCTCGACGGGGAGCTGTTTTTT.

This clone was detected only a few times. The chain combines TRBV5-1 with TRBJ2-2, with 12 bases identical to TRBD2. The germline V gene has CDR1 SGHRS and CDR2 YFSETQ. The CDR3 covers 17 residues. With 4 bases clipped from V and 1 base from J, the junction kept 5 bases outside the gene matches. CDR3 bases: TGCGCCAGCAGCCCAGGACTAGCGGGATTGAACACCGGGGAGCTGTTTTTT. Amino acids: CASSPGLAGLNTGELFF.

This chain joins TRBV4-2 and TRBJ2-1, with 9 bases identical to TRBD2. Trimming took 1 base from V and 7 from J; bases not matched to a gene: 8. Germline assignment: CDR1 LGHNA and CDR2 YNFKEQ. The CDR3 totals 16 residues. DNA for the CDR3: TGTGCCAGCAGCCAAGTGGGTCTAGCGGGGAGGAATGAGCAGTTCTTC. Protein: CASSQVGLAGRNEQFF.

CDR3 loop: CASSLGPAGNYEQYV. CDR3 DNA sequence: TGTGCCAGCAGCTTAGGCCCAGCGGGGAACTACGAGCAGTACGTC. The rearrangement links TRBV7-8 to TRBJ2-7; 7 positions agree with TRBD2. This CDR3 comprises 15 residues. CDR1 and CDR2 (germline): SGHVS, FQNEAQ. The V gene end was trimmed by 1 base and the J gene end by 3 bases; junction bases not matched to a gene: 6.

The chain recombines TRBV2 with TRBJ1-1; no firm D call. This CDR3 region has 13 residues. Trimming removed 3 bases from V and 4 bases from J, with 9 bases in between. Germline V gives CDR1 SNHLY, CDR2 FYNNEI. The CDR3 bases are TGTGCCAGCAGTGATTGGTGGGGCACTGAAGCTTTCTTT. Protein product: CASSDWWGTEAFF.

The chain links TRBV7-8 to TRBJ1-2, with D possibly TRBD1 on 6 matching bases. Germline V gene sequence: CDR1 SGHVS, CDR2 FQNEAQ. This CDR3 spans 14 amino acids. Trimming removed 7 bases at V and 8 bases at J, with 20 bases between. In nucleotides, the CDR3 is TGTGCCAGCACTCAAGGGGTGGGGGGCAAAGGCTACACCTTC. It encodes CASTQGVGGKGYTF.

This clone was counted a single time. The chain couples TRBV19 to TRBJ1-2, with D possibly being TRBD1 (5 bases). V was cut by 3 bases and J by 6 bases, with 14 bases left in between. Germline CDR1 and CDR2: LNHDA and SQIVND (reference sequence). The CDR3 runs to 14 residues. The chain's CDR3 is CASSIEQGGDGYTF. The CDR3 nucleotides are TGTGCCAGTAGTATCGAGCAGGGAGGCGATGGCTACACCTTC.

The chain carries TRBV30 and TRBJ1-1; weak D call: TRBD1 (6 bases). V was cut by 0 bases and J by 5 bases, with 16 bases left in between. In germline, CDR1 is GTSNPN, CDR2 SVGIG (reference sequence). There are 15 residues in the CDR3. CDR3 sequence reads: CAWSVFQGRGTEAFF. The DNA of the CDR3 is TGTGCCTGGAGTGTATTTCAGGGGAGAGGGACTGAAGCTTTCTTT.

V usage is TRBV7-9 and J usage is TRBJ2-2, with a tentative D call TRBD1 (5 bases). The germline V gene encodes CDR1 SEHNR and CDR2 FQNEAQ (reference sequence). The CDR3 is 13 amino acids. With 5 bases removed from V and 6 bases from J, the gap between germline ends came to 10 bases. CDR3 sequence reads: CASSKGQPGELFF. The DNA of the CDR3 is TGTGCCAGCAGCAAAGGACAACCCGGGGAGCTGTTTTTT.